This T cell receptor beta chain was recovered during a study of OX40 agonist ivuxolimab in advanced cancers. From germline, CDR1 is SEHNR and CDR2 FQNEAQ (reference sequence). The CDR3 length is 13 residues. Profiled with immunoSEQ multiplex PCR; TCRdb holds only in-frame clones, not every one. The sample includes some 17,000 clones, around 92% of them seen just once. This TCR derives from an adult with an advanced solid tumor such as melanoma, head and neck, liver or kidney cancer. Sequenced material: CD4+ or CD8+ T cells sorted from blood, taken in a trial of the OX40 agonist ivuxolimab. The chain employs TRBV7-9 and TRBJ2-1, with D perhaps TRBD1 or TRBD2 (5 bases each). The CDR3 DNA sequence: TGTGCTTCGTTGAGGGGTGAGGGCAATGAGCAGTTCTTC. It specifies CASLRGEGNEQFF.